This is a list of T cell receptor beta chains from one sample in a study of cytomegalovirus exposure and HLA in healthy donors. Sequencing used immunoSEQ multiplex PCR; TCRdb keeps in-frame clones, though not all of them. This table has under 200,000 clones, more than 65% appearing once. Material: PBMCs. These receptors originate from a man aged 45-60 years in good health and CMV-seronegative. The CDR3 runs from the conserved cysteine through the conserved F or W. A D gene is named only where the DNA matches it firmly. Not every row has a clone size; where given, it reads once, few, many or a size class.

abundance | j_gene | v_gene | d_gene | CDR3aa | CDR3nt
- | TRBJ2-7 | TRBV7-9 | - | CASSSAGREYEQYF | TGTGCCAGCAGCTCCGCCGGACGGGAATACGAGCAGTACTTC
- | TRBJ1-3 | TRBV7-2 | TRBD1 | CASSLDRDRLSSGNTIYF | TGTGCCAGCAGCTTAGATAGGGACAGACTTTCCTCTGGAAACACCATATATTTT
- | TRBJ1-1 | TRBV18 | - | CASSPARSPVNTEAFF | TGTGCCAGCTCACCAGCGAGGTCCCCCGTGAACACTGAAGCTTTCTTT
- | TRBJ2-5 | TRBV7-2 | - | CASSSVETQYF | TGTGCCAGCAGCTCCGTAGAGACCCAGTACTTC
- | TRBJ1-1 | TRBV14 | - | CASSQGGNTEAFF | TGTGCCAGCAGCCAAGGAGGGAACACTGAAGCTTTCTTT
- | TRBJ1-1 | TRBV11-2 | - | CASSFAVRGEAFF | TGTGCCAGCAGCTTCGCCGTCCGCGGTGAAGCTTTCTTT
few | TRBJ2-7 | TRBV7-9 | TRBD2 | CASSLMTSGGPYEQYF | TGTGCCAGCAGCTTGATGACTAGCGGGGGACCATACGAGCAGTACTTC
- | TRBJ2-3 | TRBV7-3 | TRBD1 | CASSSLGQGGDTQYF | TGTGCCAGCAGCTCCCTAGGACAGGGAGGAGATACGCAGTATTTT
- | TRBJ1-5 | TRBV2 | - | CASSDRPGSNQPQHF | TGTGCCAGCAGTGACCGCCCGGGGAGCAATCAGCCCCAGCATTTT
- | TRBJ1-5 | TRBV4-1 | - | CASSQERAGARNQPQHF | TGCGCCAGCAGCCAAGAAAGGGCGGGGGCTAGGAATCAGCCCCAGCATTTT
- | TRBJ1-2 | TRBV9 | - | CASSGSVEGGGVYGYTF | TGTGCCAGCAGCGGCAGCGTAGAGGGGGGAGGGGTCTATGGCTACACCTTC
- | TRBJ2-3 | TRBV7-9 | - | CASILGRGLSTDTQYF | TGTGCCAGCATCCTTGGACGAGGGCTTAGCACAGATACGCAGTATTTT
- | TRBJ2-7 | TRBV19 | - | CASSLGLGYEQYF | TGTGCCAGTAGTTTGGGGCTAGGCTACGAGCAGTACTTC
- | TRBJ2-5 | TRBV13 | TRBD2 | CASSLRLAGGRETQYF | TGTGCCAGCAGCCTCCGACTAGCGGGGGGGCGAGAGACCCAGTACTTC
once | TRBJ2-2 | TRBV2 | - | CASSGRGAPGTGELFF | TGTGCCAGCAGTGGACGGGGGGCCCCGGGGACCGGGGAGCTGTTTTTT
- | TRBJ2-1 | TRBV14 | TRBD2 | CASSPGLAENNEQFF | TGTGCCAGCAGCCCGGGACTAGCGGAGAACAATGAGCAGTTCTTC
- | TRBJ2-7 | TRBV7-2 | TRBD2 | CASSLGLAAYEQYF | TGTGCCAGCAGCTTGGGACTAGCGGCCTACGAGCAGTACTTC
- | TRBJ2-5 | TRBV7-2 | TRBD2 | CASSLVGGTNQETQYF | TGTGCCAGCAGCTTAGTGGGGGGGACCAACCAAGAGACCCAGTACTTC
- | TRBJ2-7 | TRBV21-1 | - | CASSKGTGTPPYEQYF | TGTGCCAGCAGCAAAGGAACGGGGACACCCCCTTACGAGCAGTACTTC
- | TRBJ2-3 | TRBV4-3 | - | CASSQDLLPPGDTQYF | TGCGCCAGCAGCCAAGATTTATTACCTCCAGGAGATACGCAGTATTTT
- | TRBJ2-5 | TRBV13 | TRBD1 | CASSLGQIQETQYF | TGTGCCAGCAGCTTGGGACAGATACAAGAGACCCAGTACTTC
- | TRBJ2-1 | TRBV29-1 | - | CSVSQGPSYNEQFF | TGCAGCGTTTCCCAGGGGCCCTCCTACAATGAGCAGTTCTTC
- | TRBJ2-2 | TRBV10-3 | - | CAISRTANTGELFF | TGTGCCATCAGTAGGACAGCGAACACCGGGGAGCTGTTTTTT
- | TRBJ1-1 | TRBV18 | - | CASSPDRYTEAFF | TGTGCCAGCTCACCAGACAGGTACACTGAAGCTTTCTTT
- | TRBJ1-1 | TRBV7-2 | - | CASSTSGINTEAFF | TGTGCCAGCAGCACGTCCGGGATAAACACTGAAGCTTTCTTT
- | TRBJ1-1 | TRBV11-2 | TRBD1 | CASSPGPGQRPSEAFF | TGTGCCAGCAGCCCCGGGCCGGGACAGAGACCAAGTGAAGCTTTCTTT
- | TRBJ2-7 | TRBV7-2 | - | CASSLQGQRQYEQYF | TGTGCCAGCAGCTTACAAGGACAGAGACAGTACGAGCAGTACTTC
- | TRBJ2-3 | TRBV5-1 | TRBD2 | CASSFDSSGGNFETDTQYF | TGCGCCAGCAGCTTTGACTCTAGCGGGGGTAATTTCGAGACAGATACGCAGTATTTT
- | TRBJ1-1 | TRBV7-2 | - | CASSLAWAGTEAFF | TGTGCCAGCAGCTTAGCCTGGGCGGGCACTGAAGCTTTCTTT
- | TRBJ1-5 | TRBV6-1 | TRBD1 | CASSALSGQGNQPQHF | TGTGCCAGCAGTGCCCTGTCAGGACAGGGGAATCAGCCCCAGCATTTT
- | TRBJ2-2 | TRBV10-3 | - | CALHNDRGELFF | TGTGCCTTGCATAACGATCGGGGGGAGCTGTTTTTT
once | TRBJ1-1 | TRBV18 | TRBD1 | CASSPRGPGKGGEAFF | TGTGCCAGCTCACCGAGGGGGCCCGGTAAAGGAGGTGAAGCTTTCTTT
- | TRBJ1-4 | TRBV6-1 | TRBD1 | CASSGGDSTNEKLFF | TGTGCCAGCAGTGGAGGGGACAGCACTAATGAAAAACTGTTTTTT
- | TRBJ2-1 | TRBV4-1 | - | CASSQGEHNEQFF | TGCGCCAGCAGCCAAGGAGAACACAATGAGCAGTTCTTC
- | TRBJ2-6 | TRBV30 | - | CAWSPRGAGLRANVLTF | TGTGCCTGGAGTCCGCGCGGGGCAGGGTTAAGGGCCAACGTCCTGACTTTC
- | TRBJ1-1 | TRBV4-1 | - | CASSPRTDGAEAFF | TGCGCCAGCAGCCCCCGGACAGACGGGGCTGAAGCTTTCTTT
- | TRBJ2-5 | TRBV23-1 | - | CASSQKPQGRETQYF | TGCGCCAGCAGTCAAAAACCACAGGGTAGAGAGACCCAGTACTTC
- | TRBJ2-7 | TRBV27 | - | CASSLGGGPFLYEQYF | TGTGCCAGCAGTTTAGGGGGGGGGCCGTTTCTCTACGAGCAGTACTTC
- | TRBJ2-5 | TRBV5-6 | - | CASSLWSGEQYF | TGTGCCAGCAGCTTGTGGTCCGGGGAGCAGTACTTC
few | TRBJ2-5 | TRBV5-1 | - | CASSPTPEAGLETQYF | TGCGCCAGCAGCCCCACCCCCGAGGCCGGGTTGGAGACCCAGTACTTC
- | TRBJ1-6 | TRBV5-1 | - | CASRSGTISPSPLHF | TGCGCCAGCAGATCCGGGACAATATCGCCTTCACCCCTCCACTTT
- | TRBJ1-1 | TRBV14 | - | CASSPRIVPKTEAFF | TGTGCTAGCAGCCCTAGGATAGTTCCGAAGACTGAAGCTTTCTTT
- | TRBJ2-3 | TRBV4-2 | TRBD2 | CASSPLAGGGTDTQYF | TGTGCCAGCAGCCCTTTAGCGGGGGGGGGCACAGATACGCAGTATTTT
- | TRBJ2-2 | TRBV11-2 | - | CASSRGSGLTLGGELFF | TGTGCCAGCAGTCGAGGATCGGGACTCACCTTGGGCGGGGAGCTGTTTTTT
- | TRBJ2-2 | TRBV27 | - | CASSKSTGGDTGELFF | TGTGCCAGCTCCAAAAGCACGGGGGGCGACACCGGGGAGCTGTTTTTT
- | TRBJ1-1 | TRBV18 | - | CASSPDRTEAFF | TGTGCCAGCTCACCGGACAGAACTGAAGCTTTCTTT
few | TRBJ1-2 | TRBV9 | - | CASSVEDRGYGYTF | TGTGCCAGCAGCGTAGAAGACAGAGGCTATGGCTACACCTTC
- | TRBJ1-1 | TRBV7-6 | - | CASSLPKNTEAFF | TGTGCCAGCAGCTTACCCAAGAACACTGAAGCTTTCTTT
- | TRBJ2-7 | TRBV27 | TRBD1 | CASSSGQGATYEQYF | TGTGCCAGCAGCTCAGGACAGGGGGCCACCTACGAGCAGTACTTC
once | TRBJ1-5 | TRBV27 | - | CASRGGGSYQPQHF | TGTGCCAGCAGAGGTGGGGGGAGCTATCAGCCCCAGCATTTT
- | TRBJ2-3 | TRBV6-1 | TRBD1 | CASSEPGTGIGAQYF | TGTGCCAGCAGTGAACCCGGGACAGGGATTGGGGCGCAGTATTTT
- | TRBJ2-7 | TRBV9 | - | CASSVEGLGEQYF | TGTGCCAGCAGCGTAGAGGGGCTAGGCGAGCAGTACTTC
- | TRBJ1-6 | TRBV18 | TRBD1 | CASRDSQNSPLHF | TGTGCCAGCAGGGACAGCCAAAATTCACCCCTCCACTTT
- | TRBJ1-6 | TRBV4-3 | - | CASSQVQGRSPLHF | TGCGCCAGCAGCCAAGTACAGGGAAGGTCACCCCTCCACTTT
few | TRBJ2-3 | TRBV14 | - | CASSQEYTDTQYF | TGTGCCAGCAGCCAAGAGTATACAGATACGCAGTATTTT
- | TRBJ1-5 | TRBV7-9 | - | CASSFQSEAQPQHF | TGTGCCAGCAGCTTCCAGTCGGAAGCGCAGCCCCAGCATTTT
- | TRBJ2-7 | TRBV4-1 | TRBD1 | CASRPTGTGNEQYF | TGCGCCAGCAGGCCCACCGGGACAGGGAACGAGCAGTACTTC
- | TRBJ1-2 | TRBV11-3 | - | CASTNVSYGYTF | TGTGCCAGCACTAACGTAAGTTATGGCTACACCTTC